This TCR beta chain derives from a study of tumor and adjacent non-tumor tissue in lung cancer (dated by TCRdb to between 2018 and 2020). For context, the study as a whole: The cohort included around eleven adenocarcinoma, 2 squamous cell carcinoma and 1 small cell lung cancer patients. Bulk TCRbeta repertoires were compared between lung tumor tissue and matched distant non-tumor lung tissue obtained from over 13 lung cancer patients. A total of 95 million to 150 million productive TCRbeta reads were generated by sequencing, corresponding to an average of approximately 4 million reads per sample. Fewer than 35 paired specimens, one tumor and one normal lung sample per patient, were profiled by TCRbeta CDR3 sequencing. The roughly 15 patients were aged roughly 30 to 85 years, included some 10 men and 5 women, and had TNM stage I to III disease. Overall results and qualifications from the work: Tumor tissue showed significantly higher TCR diversity (inverse Simpson) than normal lung tissue, at roughly 390 vs 170 (P = 0.0075, Mann-Whitney U test). Younger patients had significantly higher TCR diversity, and higher tumor TCR diversity was associated with shorter overall and disease-free survival. With only about 16 patients in the cohort, the authors noted that larger samples and more detailed clinical data are needed. In normal lung, the top 100 clones accounted for a significantly larger cumulative share of the repertoire than in tumor tissue. Peripheral blood was not sequenced, so blood TCRbeta repertoires in these lung cancer patients were not examined. The methods do not name the sequencing platform or mention unique molecular identifiers.

Based on the germline V gene (reference sequence), the CDR1 and CDR2 sequences are DFQATT and SNEGSKA. Inclusive of the bounding cysteine and phenylalanine, the CDR3 is 14 residues long. This entry keeps only the CDR3 DNA: 42 bases, framed from base 1. Turning to this clonotype: This receptor's antigen is unknown. The junction and the germline gene differ at one end; a read error may be behind it.

The library was obtained by multiplex PCR. The data were produced on an Illumina HiSeq 2500. TCRbeta libraries were built by three rounds of nested PCR using primers (Table S4), following protocols modified from ARM-PCR. Before sequencing, PCR products in the 200-500 bp range were cut out of the gel and cleaned up using the QIAquick gel extraction kit. The authors processed their data as follows. Trimmomatic was used to clean the reads, FLASH merged the cleaned reads into complete CDR3 sequences, and MiTCR assigned the sequences to V(D)J germline segments. VDJtools was used to compute clonal diversity as the inverse Simpson's index. In-frame sequences lacking a premature stop codon were counted as productive reads. The public reads were reanalyzed by TCRdb: fastp trimming at Q25, MiXCR alignment, in-frame beta chains only. One record per CDR3 amino acid sequence lists the most common genes and DNA. TCRdb's processing, not the authors' own work, is the source of the V and J calls. The sample profile shows roughly 70,000 distinct CDR3 sequences; under 70% of them were found once. The ten largest clones take up around a quarter of the sample.

RNA was extracted from bulk unsorted tissue and checked for quality with a NanoDrop ND-1000 and an Agilent 2100. Distant non-tumor tissue taken more than 3 cm from the tumor edge was used as the normal lung sample. Donors were newly diagnosed lung cancer patients admitted for thoracic surgery in China between August and November 2014, without prior chemotherapy. Patients who had received previous radiotherapy or chemotherapy, or who had another concurrent cancer, were excluded from the study. Pieces of surgical tissue measuring about 1-2.1 cm3 were kept in RNAlater solution and held at -80 degrees C until needed.

The clonotype comes from a woman aged 45-59 years with non-small cell lung cancer. The sequencing sample was made of distant non-tumor lung tissue. The chain was built from TRBV20-1 and TRBJ2-1; 8 middle bases align to TRBD2. The nucleotide sequence reads as follows: TGCAATGCTAGCGGGCGGTACTCCTACAATGAGCTGTTCTTC. Its protein reads: CNASGRYSYNELFF.